These 15 T cell receptor beta chains were all obtained from the same sample, sequenced in a study of shared clonotypes between healthy human individuals. The naive CD8 fraction comprised CD45RO-negative cells positively selected for CCR7 and excluded terminally differentiated effector memory CD45RA+ cells. The method was immunoSEQ multiplex PCR; TCRdb's version includes in-frame clones alone and lacks a portion of them. The sample records about 2.1 million clones, just under 95% being singletons. The source material was naive CD8+ T cells from PBMCs. All receptors come from a man in his late teens or twenties in good health. Some clones in this sample may be carry-over from other donors' samples.

This sequence joins TRBV11-2 and TRBJ2-7; tentative D call: TRBD1 (5 bases). Germline-derived CDR1 and CDR2 are SGHAT and FQNNGV. This CDR3 has 13 amino acids. The V end lost 5 bases, the J end lost 6 bases, and 14 bases lay between the germline ends. CDR3 loop: CASSVDTSAEQYF. CDR3 DNA sequence: TGTGCCAGCAGCGTGGACACCTCCGCCGAGCAGTACTTC. The variable domain in full, with the rest retrieved from reference TRBV11-2 and TRBJ2-7, is EAGVAQSPRYKIIEKRQSVAFWCNPISGHATLYWYQQILGQGPKLLIQFQNNGVVDDSQLPKDRFSAERLKGVDSTLKIQPAKLEDSAVYLCASSVDTSAEQYFGPGTRLTVT.

The gene calls are TRBV9 and TRBJ2-1; 7 positions agree with TRBD2. Trimming at V came to 0 bases and at J to 7 bases, leaving 13 bases not matched to a gene. This CDR3 is built from 17 residues. Per the germline V gene, CDR1 is SGDLS and CDR2 is YYNGEE. The CDR3 DNA reads as TGTGCCAGCAGCGTAGAGGGGAGGGTTTTGGGTACGAATGAGCAGTTCTTC. Residues: CASSVEGRVLGTNEQFF.

The chain carries TRBV6-6 and TRBJ2-1, with TRBD2 matching 12 bases. CDR1 and CDR2 (germline): MNHNY, SVGAGI (reference sequence). CDR3 length equals 16 residues. Trimming took 5 bases from V and 7 from J; bases not matched to a gene: 9. CDR3: CASSHWTSGTQNEQFF. DNA of the CDR3: TGTGCCAGCAGTCATTGGACTAGCGGGACCCAAAATGAGCAGTTCTTC.

The gene calls are TRBV28 and TRBJ1-5; the D is unclear. This CDR3 contains 13 residues. From germline, CDR1 is MDHEN and CDR2 SYDVKM. The V end was cut by 7 bases, the J end by 4 bases, with 11 bases between. CDR3 coding DNA: TGTGCCAGCAACCTGGACGGGAATCAGCCCCAGCATTTT. Translated: CASNLDGNQPQHF. The full variable domain, its missing parts supplied by reference TRBV28 and TRBJ1-5, is DVKVTQSSRYLVKRTGEKVFLECVQDMDHENMFWYRQDPGLGLRLIYFSYDVKMKEKGDIPEGYSVSREKKERFSLILESASTNQTSMYLCASNLDGNQPQHFGDGTRLSIL.

The chain couples TRBV27 to TRBJ2-6; the D is unclear. Germline loops: CDR1 MNHEY, CDR2 SMNVEV (reference sequence). This CDR3 region has 12 residues. V shed 10 bases and J shed 0 bases, with 4 bases lying between them. CDR3 sequence: CATFSGANVLTF. The CDR3 bases are TGTGCCACCTTCTCTGGGGCCAACGTCCTGACTTTC.

The chain has TRBV7-8 and TRBJ2-7; the D gene is possibly TRBD2 (5 bases). The ends were cut back, 4 bases at V and 6 bases at J, with 22 bases in the middle. The CDR3 has 16 residues. Per germline, CDR1 SGHVS and CDR2 FQNEAQ. The CDR3 loop is CASSSIRAGVVGEQYF. In DNA form, the CDR3 reads TGTGCCAGCAGCTCCATACGGGCGGGTGTAGTCGGCGAGCAGTACTTC.

The rearrangement joins TRBV19 to TRBJ2-2; D gene uncertain. Germline CDR1 is LNHDA and CDR2 is SQIVND (reference sequence). The CDR3 totals 12 residues. The V and J ends lost 11 bases and 1 base respectively, with 8 bases between them. This CDR3 reads CAVRMNTGELFF. The CDR3 bases are TGTGCCGTGCGTATGAACACCGGGGAGCTGTTTTTT.

This chain links TRBV6-5 with TRBJ1-2; D not certain. Germline V CDR1 and CDR2: MNHEY, SVGAGI. This CDR3 region has 15 residues. Trimming stripped 0 bases from V and 0 bases from J, with 8 bases between. CDR3 in amino acids: CASSYSAVPNYGYTF. In DNA, the CDR3 is TGTGCCAGCAGTTACTCGGCGGTTCCTAACTATGGCTACACCTTC.

The V and J genes are TRBV5-5 and TRBJ2-7; possibly TRBD2 for D (5 bases). CDR3 length: 15 residues. Germline V gene lookup returns CDR1 SGHKS and CDR2 YYEKEE (reference sequence). V was trimmed by 0 bases and J by 2 bases, leaving 12 bases between them. CDR3 region: CASSLVIKGAYEQYF. CDR3 nucleotides: TGTGCCAGCAGCTTGGTCATTAAGGGAGCCTACGAGCAGTACTTC.

This chain uses TRBV6-6 with TRBJ1-1, with a tentative D call TRBD1 (6 bases). V dropped 2 bases and J dropped 1 base, with 11 bases sitting between them. Germline CDR1 MNHNY, CDR2 SVGAGI (reference sequence). This CDR3 is built from 15 residues. The CDR3 sequence: CASSYAQGTNTEAFF. CDR3 nucleotides: TGTGCCAGCAGTTACGCCCAGGGGACGAACACTGAAGCTTTCTTT.

The chain carries TRBV9 and TRBJ2-7; TRBD2 might be the D (5 bases). The CDR3 sequence is 13 residues long. Germline V CDR1 and CDR2: SGDLS, YYNGEE. V was clipped by 2 bases and J by 6 bases, with 12 bases between them. CDR3 region: CASSVIPRAEQYF. CDR3 nucleotides: TGTGCCAGCAGCGTTATCCCGCGGGCCGAGCAGTACTTC.

This chain links TRBV30 with TRBJ2-7; D uncertain. The V end was cut by 3 bases, the J end by 2 bases, with 5 bases between. The CDR3 is 11 residues long. CDR1 GTSNPN and CDR2 SVGIG come from the germline V gene (reference sequence). The CDR3 sequence: CAWRRAYEQYF. CDR3 nucleotides: TGTGCCTGGAGAAGGGCCTACGAGCAGTACTTC.

The chain uses TRBV5-1 and TRBJ1-1; D is unresolved. The CDR3 is made up of 16 amino acids. The V gene lost 4 bases and the J gene lost 0 bases, with 16 bases spanning the gap. Germline assignment: CDR1 SGHRS and CDR2 YFSETQ. Written as DNA, the CDR3 is TGCGCCAGCAGCATGGCGGTGCCGGGGATGAACACTGAAGCTTTCTTT. Amino acid sequence: CASSMAVPGMNTEAFF.

The chain uses TRBV9 and TRBJ2-3, with 7 bases fitting TRBD2. Trimming at V came to 4 bases and at J to 4 bases, leaving 9 bases not matched to a gene. The germline CDR1 and CDR2 sequences are SGDLS and YYNGEE. The CDR3 extends over 15 amino acids. This CDR3 is CASSPRGEWADTQYF. CDR3 coding DNA: TGTGCCAGCAGCCCTCGGGGGGAGTGGGCAGATACGCAGTATTTT.

Concerning this clone itself: Other DNA sequences of this sample code for an identical CDR3. The chain employs TRBV7-9 and TRBJ1-1; 7 bases agree with TRBD1. Germline CDR1 and CDR2: SEHNR and FQNEAQ (reference sequence). This CDR3 comprises 13 residues. V shed 6 bases and J 1 base; nucleotides not matched to a gene: 2. CDR3 nucleotide sequence: TGTGCCAGCAGGGGGACAGAGAACACTGAAGCTTTCTTT. Residues: CASRGTENTEAFF.